This T cell receptor (beta chain) originates from a study of read filtering for tumor transcriptome and immune sequencing. This clonotype was recorded many times. CDR1 SNHLY and CDR2 FYNNEI come from the germline V gene. V was shortened by 6 bases and J by 6 bases, with 11 bases between the two germline ends. There are 13 residues in the CDR3. The library was built from around 0.4 ug RNA with molecular barcoded adaptors for alpha/delta and beta/gamma chains. TCRdb reprocessed the reads with MiXCR, giving one entry per CDR3 protein. The table lists 85,000 or so distinct CDR3 sequences, around 12% of them singletons.

Sequences were obtained from a population of CD138-negative cells sorted from bone marrow. The chain uses TRBV2 and TRBJ1-4; perhaps TRBD1 as D (5 bases). The TCR sequence derives from a donor aged 40 or older with multiple myeloma. The CDR3 DNA sequence: TGTGCCAGCAGGGGGGACGGGGATGAAAAACTGTTTTTT. As protein: CASRGDGDEKLFF.